Here is one T cell receptor beta chain with its context. This sample is drawn from a study of blood T cell repertoires in COVID-19. Study information: T cells, B-cell-depleted T cells, or PBMCs supplied cDNA or gDNA.

Membership in each cohort depended on participant-reported clinical history. No more than 2 weeks before study entry, exposed participants had met a case of COVID-19. As originally analysed: Cell counts per sample came from amplifying reference gene primers. Using immunoSEQ multiplex PCR, the repertoire was profiled, and TCRdb retains in-frame clones only, with some absent. The V and J calls and the clone size are those of that table, but D and trimming were determined from the DNA. The table includes around 250,000 clones, roughly 80% detected once. This CDR3 contains 16 residues. Germline lookup yields CDR1 MDHEN and CDR2 SYDVKM. Trimming cost V 1 base and J 2 bases, with 14 bases left between them.

This clonotype originated in a man aged 35 to 55 who had been exposed to COVID-19. The chain combines TRBV28 with TRBJ2-5; no firm D call. The sequencing input was PBMCs or T cells enriched from blood (not recorded which). CDR3 coding DNA: TGTGCCAGCAGTTTATTTGGAGAAAGGAATCAAGAGACCCAGTACTTC. Translated, it gives CASSLFGERNQETQYF.